This entry lists 18 T cell receptor beta chains sequenced from one sample in a study of cytomegalovirus exposure and HLA in healthy donors. Use of 60 Vbeta and 13 Jbeta primers characterized the PCR. The repertoire was sequenced with immunoSEQ multiplex PCR; TCRdb's copy has only in-frame clones and lacks some. The sample contains about 130,000 clones, 75% to 90% of which appear only once. Material for sequencing was PBMCs. These receptors all come from a woman aged 40 to 49 in good health and CMV-seronegative.

The rearrangement links TRBV6-6 to TRBJ2-2; weak D call: TRBD2 (6 bases). Between the trimmed V and J ends, which lost 5 bases and 6 bases, there was a span of 10 bases. This CDR3 comprises 13 residues. Germline V gene lookup returns CDR1 MNHNY and CDR2 SVGAGI (reference sequence). As DNA, the CDR3 is TGTGCCAGCAGTAATTGGGAGGCCGGGGAGCTGTTTTTT. Its protein product is CASSNWEAGELFF.

There are a few counts of this clone. The rearrangement joins TRBV5-5 to TRBJ1-6; tentative D call: TRBD1 (5 bases). Trimming cost V 2 bases and J 5 bases, with 11 bases left between them. The CDR3 is made up of 15 amino acids. Looked up from germline, CDR1 is SGHKS and CDR2 is YYEKEE (reference sequence). CDR3 DNA: TGTGCCAGCAGCTTACGGGGGAGCCATAATTCACCCCTCCACTTT. This encodes CASSLRGSHNSPLHF.

The chain links TRBV6-6 to TRBJ2-7; 10 bases agree with TRBD1. Looked up from germline, CDR1 is MNHNY and CDR2 is SVGAGI (reference sequence). CDR3 length: 16 amino acids. J gave up 6 bases and V 2 bases, and 10 bases lay outside the gene matches. CDR3 sequence (DNA): TGTGCCAGCAGTTACGGGCGACAGGGGGCATCAGGCGAGCAGTACTTC. This gives the protein CASSYGRQGASGEQYF.

This clone turned up a few times. V usage is TRBV13 and J usage is TRBJ1-4, with D tentatively TRBD1 (5 bases). V shed 5 bases and J shed 3 bases, with 16 bases lying between them. CDR3 length: 16 amino acids. Germline V gives CDR1 PRHDT, CDR2 FYEKMQ (reference sequence). The CDR3 bases are TGTGCCAGCAGCCTCGAAGGACGGGGGGCTAATGAAAAACTGTTTTTT. Translation: CASSLEGRGANEKLFF.

The CDR3 DNA reads as TGTGCTAGTGGTTTGACCACCACAGGGGGTAACTCCTACGAGCAGTACTTC. Translated, it gives CASGLTTTGGNSYEQYF. The genes are TRBV12-5 and TRBJ2-7; 8 positions match TRBD1. CDR1 and CDR2 from the germline V gene are LGHNT and FRNRAP. Losses at the gene ends were 2 bases for V and 0 bases for J; bases not matched to a gene: 9. The CDR3 sequence is 17 residues long.

The chain employs TRBV21-1 and TRBJ2-7; the DNA was not compared with TRBD2, the D call given in the table. TRBV21-1 is tagged as a pseudogene. The length of the CDR3 is 15 residues. This CDR3 reads CASSLGGPHGREQYF. CDR3 nucleotide sequence: TGTGCCAGCAGCCTCGGGGGTCCCCACGGGCGCGAGCAGTACTTC.

The chain is built from TRBV9 and TRBJ2-2; 8 nucleotides align to TRBD1. Germline V gene sequence: CDR1 SGDLS, CDR2 YYNGEE. After removal of 1 base from V and 5 bases from J, the junction contained 7 bases not matched to a gene. There are 16 residues in the CDR3. This CDR3 reads CASSVTTTGVTGELFF. CDR3 DNA: TGTGCCAGCAGCGTAACCACGACAGGGGTTACCGGGGAGCTGTTTTTT.

This clone came up once. The chain joins TRBV9 to TRBJ2-1; tentative D call: TRBD2 (6 bases). This CDR3 is 14 amino acids long. Looked up from germline, CDR1 is SGDLS and CDR2 is YYNGEE. V lost 4 bases to trimming and J lost 8 bases, with 16 bases between them. The CDR3 DNA sequence: TGTGCCAGCAGCCCCCGGGACTTGGGATATGAGCAGTTCTTC. Its translation is CASSPRDLGYEQFF.

The rearrangement joins TRBV7-9 to TRBJ2-5; TRBD2 agrees at 13 bases. In germline, CDR1 is SEHNR, CDR2 FQNEAQ (reference sequence). The ends lost 6 bases at V and 1 base at J; junction bases unmatched: 8. The CDR3 sequence is 17 residues long. CDR3 bases: TGTGCCAGCAGGCTGGGACTAGCGGGAAATACCCAAGAGACCCAGTACTTC. The encoded protein is CASRLGLAGNTQETQYF. Supplemented by reference TRBV7-9 and TRBJ2-5, the full variable domain reads DTGVSQNPRHKITKRGQNVTFRCDPISEHNRLYWYRQTLGQGPEFLTYFQNEAQLEKSRLLSDRFSAERPKGSFSTLEIQRTEQGDSAMYLCASRLGLAGNTQETQYFGPGTRLLVL.

The chain recombines TRBV28 with TRBJ2-7, with no clear D. The CDR3 runs 11 residues. Between the trimmed V and J ends, which lost 3 bases and 6 bases, there was a span of 6 bases. CDR1 and CDR2 from the germline V gene are MDHEN and SYDVKM. CDR3 nucleotide sequence: TGTGCCAGCAGTTTCACCGGCGAGCAGTACTTC. Residues: CASSFTGEQYF.

CDR3 residues: CASSSRQDRTGELFF. The CDR3 DNA is TGCGCCAGCAGCTCCCGACAGGATCGCACCGGGGAGCTGTTTTTT. The rearrangement links TRBV5-1 to TRBJ2-2; the D gene is possibly TRBD1 (6 bases). This CDR3 is 15 amino acids long. Germline CDR1 is SGHRS and CDR2 is YFSETQ. V was cut by 3 bases and J by 4 bases, with 13 bases left in between. The full variable domain, completed using reference TRBV5-1 and TRBJ2-2, is KAGVTQTPRYLIKTRGQQVTLSCSPISGHRSVSWYQQTPGQGLQFLFEYFSETQRNKGNFPGRFSGRQFSNSRSEMNVSTLELGDSALYLCASSSRQDRTGELFFGEGSRLTVL.

V and J are TRBV4-1 and TRBJ1-6; the D is unclear. V lost 0 bases and J lost 8, with 17 bases in between. The germline V gene has CDR1 MGHRA and CDR2 YSYEKL. This CDR3 is 17 amino acids long. The CDR3 DNA follows: TGCGCCAGCAGCCAAGATGGCCGCAGGCCCACTTATTCACCCCTCCACTTT. Its protein product is CASSQDGRRPTYSPLHF.

The rearrangement uses TRBV5-4 and TRBJ2-7; perhaps TRBD2 as D (6 bases). Germline V CDR1 and CDR2: SGHNT, YYREEE (reference sequence). Trimming removed 4 bases from V and 2 bases from J, with 10 bases in between. The CDR3 loop spans 13 amino acids. CDR3 in amino acids: CASSGTGTYEQYF. In DNA, the CDR3 is TGTGCCAGCAGCGGGACTGGGACCTACGAGCAGTACTTC.

This chain joins TRBV6-5 and TRBJ1-2, with 7 bases identical to TRBD1. Germline V lookup: CDR1 MNHEY, CDR2 SVGAGI. The CDR3 extends over 14 amino acids. V shed 5 bases, J shed 2 bases, and the junction held 5 bases outside the gene matches. The CDR3 nucleotides read TGTGCCAGCAGTGCAGACAGGGAGAACTATGGCTACACCTTC. This encodes CASSADRENYGYTF.

This clone was detected ten times or more. The chain joins TRBV5-3 to TRBJ1-5; D gene ambiguous. TRBV5-3 falls under the ORF class, with uncertain function. The V end lost 4 bases, the J end lost 1 base, and 12 bases lay between the germline ends. The CDR3 runs 15 residues. CDR3 in DNA: TGTGCCAGAAGCCCAAACATAAGAAGCAATCAGCCCCAGCATTTT. Its translation is CARSPNIRSNQPQHF.

The chain employs TRBV9 and TRBJ1-4, with D uncertain. Trimming took 3 bases from V and 8 from J, leaving 17 bases between them. The length of the CDR3 is 15 residues. Germline V CDR1 and CDR2: SGDLS, YYNGEE. The CDR3 bases are TGTGCCAGCAGCGGACGGGGAGAGGGCCTCGAAAAACTGTTTTTT. Protein product: CASSGRGEGLEKLFF.

In its sample, this clone was seen once. The rearrangement joins TRBV29-1 to TRBJ1-2; 8 positions match TRBD1. Germline V lookup: CDR1 SQVTM, CDR2 ANQGSEA. This CDR3 comprises 13 residues. The V and J ends lost 4 bases and 5 bases, in that order; junction bases with no gene match: 6. The CDR3 coding sequence is TGCAGCGTTGGCACAGGGGGGGAATATGGCTACACCTTC. It codes for CSVGTGGEYGYTF.

The rearrangement links TRBV7-6 to TRBJ2-7; the match to TRBD2 covers 7 bases. J lost 2 bases, V lost 5 bases, and 12 bases had no gene match. Germline loops: CDR1 SGHVS, CDR2 FNYEAQ. The CDR3 contains 16 residues. The CDR3 loop is CASSPASSSGPYEQYF. In DNA, the CDR3 is TGTGCCAGCAGCCCTGCATCGAGTAGCGGGCCCTACGAGCAGTACTTC. Combining the CDR3 with reference TRBV7-6 and TRBJ2-7 gives the whole variable domain GAGVSQSPRYKVTKRGQDVALRCDPISGHVSLYWYRQALGQGPEFLTYFNYEAQQDKSGLPNDRFSAERPEGSISTLTIQRTEQRDSAMYRCASSPASSSGPYEQYFGPGTRLTVT.